The 7 T cell receptor beta chains presented below share a single source sample, sequenced in a study of blood T cell repertoires in COVID-19. Data came from immunoSEQ multiplex PCR; TCRdb stores just in-frame clones and leaves some out. The profile shows 120,000 or so clones, 85% of them singletons. Input material: peripheral blood. The receptors originated from a woman older than 75 with acute or convalescent COVID-19.

This clone was recorded at least ten times. The chain uses TRBV25-1 and TRBJ2-1, with a tentative D call TRBD1 (6 bases). The V end lost 10 bases, the J end lost 8 bases, and 12 bases lay between the germline ends. Germline CDR1 and CDR2: MGHDK and SYGVNS. The CDR3 totals 11 residues. As DNA, the CDR3 is TGTGCCACCAAAACAGGGTATGAGCAGTTCTTC. As protein: CATKTGYEQFF.

This clone was counted only a few times. The rearrangement links TRBV29-1 to TRBJ1-1; D is undetermined. The length of the CDR3 is 14 residues. Germline CDR1 reads SQVTM; CDR2 reads ANQGSEA. Trimming cost V 2 bases and J 1 base, with 11 bases left between them. In DNA, the CDR3 is TGCAGCGTTGAAAAGCCGGGAAGGAACACTGAAGCTTTCTTT. Its protein is CSVEKPGRNTEAFF.

CDR3 nucleotides: TGTGCCAGCAGCGTAGCTCCGCGGGGGAGGCAAGAGACCCAGTACTTC. It codes for CASSVAPRGRQETQYF. This rearrangement joins TRBV9 to TRBJ2-5; TRBD2 agrees at 7 bases. The CDR3 has 16 residues. V lost 0 bases, J lost 2 bases, and 7 bases stayed unmatched. Germline V gene sequence: CDR1 SGDLS, CDR2 YYNGEE.

V gene TRBV5-1 combines with J gene TRBJ1-3, with 7 bases that match TRBD1. The CDR3 length is 17 residues. Germline V gene lookup returns CDR1 SGHRS and CDR2 YFSETQ. V was pared by 3 bases and J by 0 bases, with 9 bases of the junction left unmatched. The CDR3 spells CASSYDRQGPSGNTIYF. CDR3 nucleotides: TGCGCCAGCAGCTATGACCGACAGGGTCCCTCTGGAAACACCATATATTTT.

The V and J genes are TRBV19 and TRBJ2-5; D remains unclear. This CDR3 has 14 residues. CDR1 is LNHDA and CDR2 is SQIVND in the germline V gene (reference sequence). With 2 bases removed from V and 4 bases from J, the gap between germline ends came to 11 bases. The CDR3 loop is CASSITFSGETQYF. The CDR3 coding sequence is TGTGCCAGTAGTATAACGTTCTCGGGAGAGACCCAGTACTTC.

The chain links TRBV9 to TRBJ2-7, with D perhaps matching TRBD2 (5 bases). Germline V gene lookup returns CDR1 SGDLS and CDR2 YYNGEE. V was cut by 4 bases and J by 0 bases, with 14 bases left in between. The CDR3 extends over 15 amino acids. In nucleotides, the CDR3 is TGTGCCAGCAGCCCGTCGACGGGGAGCTCCTACGAGCAGTACTTC. Translating it yields CASSPSTGSSYEQYF.

The chain links TRBV21-1 to TRBJ1-2; no DNA check was done on the table's D call, TRBD1. TRBV21-1 is a pseudogene. CDR3 length equals 14 residues. The CDR3 region has the DNA TGTGCCAGCAGCGAAAGCCCAGGGTGGGATGGCTACACCTTC. Protein: CASSESPGWDGYTF.